This T cell receptor (beta chain) stems from a study of T cells expressing NK-cell markers. At the level of the study: Sorted CD3+CD56-NKG2C+, CD3+CD56+NKG2C- and CD3+CD56+NKG2C+ T cells were the source of the TCR beta repertoires. Sequenced donors, eight in total, included seven who were HCMV-seropositive and one who was seronegative.

Beta-chain TCR cDNA was generated via 5'RACE template switching with UMIs. Reanalyzing the 5' RACE reads, TCRdb keeps one entry per CDR3 protein, without DNA. The sample has some 150,000 distinct CDR3 sequences; the top ten hold 37%. Overall study findings and caveats: Of the CD8+ T cells in 5 to 7 donors, about 1.0-7.5% belonged to dominant NKG2C+ clonotypes.

About this clonotype itself: The antigen is unknown.

The CDR3 sequence is 16 residues long. CDR1 is SEHNR and CDR2 is FQNEAQ in the germline V gene (reference sequence). V gene TRBV7-9 combines with J gene TRBJ1-1; with no DNA, the TCRdb D assignment of TRBD1 cannot be verified. This sequence was found in a woman aged 45-60 years in good health. Input material: blood T cells: a sorted CD56 or NKG2C T cell subset, CD4+ or CD8+ T cells, or bulk PBMC T cells (not recorded which). CDR3 residues: CASSPGTGGADAEAFF.